The 7 T cell receptor beta chains given below trace back to one sample, sequenced in a study of blood T cell repertoires in COVID-19 (TCRdb year 2020). Preparation of the library involved the immunoSEQ multiplex PCR assay. TCRdb mirrors the immuneACCESS table, restricted to in-frame sequences. Some clones are absent from its copies; in checked studies, under half trace to an unresolved V gene, and the reason for the others is unknown. Present in this sample are 200,000 to 250,000 clones, about 91% of which were seen just once. The top ten clones comprise more than 1.4% of the sample. The sample was peripheral blood. These receptors were collected from a man aged 18 to 29 with active or convalescent COVID-19.

The chain has TRBV18 and TRBJ1-4, with 9 bases fitting TRBD1. This CDR3 region has 16 residues. J was trimmed by 4 bases and V by 3 bases; bases with no gene match: 6. CDR1 KGHSH and CDR2 LQKENI come from the germline V gene. DNA for the CDR3: TGTGCCAGCTCACCCCTTAGACAGGGGGGTAATGAAAAACTGTTTTTT. This sequence encodes CASSPLRQGGNEKLFF.

The chain uses TRBV28 and TRBJ1-1; D gene uncertain. The CDR3 covers 17 residues. Per the germline V gene, CDR1 is MDHEN and CDR2 is SYDVKM. The V and J ends lost 5 bases and 0 bases respectively, with 19 bases between them. The CDR3 DNA sequence: TGTGCCAGCAGTCCCGATCCCCCTGGCTTTATGAACACTGAAGCTTTCTTT. It specifies CASSPDPPGFMNTEAFF.

This clone was seen just once. The chain is built from TRBV9 and TRBJ1-2; 7 bases line up with TRBD1. The CDR3 is made up of 15 amino acids. After removal of 3 bases from V and 5 bases from J, the junction contained 10 bases not matched to a gene. Germline lookup yields CDR1 SGDLS and CDR2 YYNGEE. The CDR3: CASSAHEGTVYGYTF. The CDR3 nucleotides read TGTGCCAGCAGCGCCCACGAGGGGACAGTTTATGGCTACACCTTC.

Details on this clone: Other DNA sequences in this specimen translate into the identical CDR3. This chain connects TRBV24-1 to TRBJ2-1, with 11 bases that match TRBD1. Trimming removed 3 bases from V and 4 bases from J; junction bases left unmatched: 4. Germline V CDR1 and CDR2: KGHDR, SFDVKD. The CDR3 is 16 residues long. The CDR3 protein is CATSDPDRGPYNEQFF. The CDR3 coding sequence is TGTGCCACCAGTGATCCGGACAGGGGGCCTTACAATGAGCAGTTCTTC.

The rearrangement uses TRBV11-2 and TRBJ1-1; 7 positions match TRBD1. CDR1 is SGHAT and CDR2 is FQNNGV in the germline V gene. The trim removed 2 bases at V and 3 bases at J, leaving 3 bases unmatched. This CDR3 is built from 14 residues. The CDR3 DNA is TGTGCCAGCAGCTTACAGGGGGATGACACTGAAGCTTTCTTT. This translates into CASSLQGDDTEAFF.

The rearrangement joins TRBV2 to TRBJ1-4; 9 nucleotides match TRBD1. Per the germline V gene, CDR1 is SNHLY and CDR2 is FYNNEI. The ends lost 6 bases at V and 8 bases at J; junction bases unmatched: 7. The CDR3 has 14 residues. The CDR3 region is CASRDRGLGEKLFF. Written as DNA, the CDR3 is TGTGCCAGCAGGGACAGGGGCCTTGGCGAAAAACTGTTTTTT.

There are a few counts of this clone. The CDR3 DNA sequence: TGTGCCAGCAGCCAAGATGTATCGGGGGGTCAGCCCCAGCATTTT. Its protein product is CASSQDVSGGQPQHF. The chain uses TRBV4-2 and TRBJ1-5, with D possibly being TRBD1 (5 bases). The CDR3 loop spans 15 amino acids. Trimming took 0 bases from V and 6 from J, leaving 12 bases between them. The germline V gene has CDR1 LGHNA and CDR2 YNFKEQ.